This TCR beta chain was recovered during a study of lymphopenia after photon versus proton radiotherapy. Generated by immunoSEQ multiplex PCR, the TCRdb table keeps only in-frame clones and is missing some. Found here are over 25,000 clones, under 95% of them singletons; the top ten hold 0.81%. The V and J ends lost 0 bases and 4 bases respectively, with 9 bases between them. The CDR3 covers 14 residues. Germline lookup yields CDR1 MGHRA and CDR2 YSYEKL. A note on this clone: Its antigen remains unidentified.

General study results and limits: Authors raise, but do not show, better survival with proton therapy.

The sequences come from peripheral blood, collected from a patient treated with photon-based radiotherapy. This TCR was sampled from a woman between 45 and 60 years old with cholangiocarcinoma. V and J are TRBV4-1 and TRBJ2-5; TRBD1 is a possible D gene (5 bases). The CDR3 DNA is TGCGCCAGCAGCCAAGATGTACAGGTAGAGACCCAGTACTTC. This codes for CASSQDVQVETQYF.